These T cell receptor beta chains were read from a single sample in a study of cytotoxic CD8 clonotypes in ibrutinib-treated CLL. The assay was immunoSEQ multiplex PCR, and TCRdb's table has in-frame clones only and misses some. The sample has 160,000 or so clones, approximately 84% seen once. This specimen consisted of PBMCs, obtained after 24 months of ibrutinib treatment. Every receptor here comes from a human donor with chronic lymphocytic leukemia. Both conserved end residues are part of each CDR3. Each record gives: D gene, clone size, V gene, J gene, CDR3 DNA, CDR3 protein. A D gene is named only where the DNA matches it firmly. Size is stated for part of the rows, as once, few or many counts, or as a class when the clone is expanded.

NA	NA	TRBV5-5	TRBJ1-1	TGTGCCAGCAGCTTGGGAGCCCAGGGTTACTTGCTCACTGAAGCTTTCTTT	CASSLGAQGYLLTEAFF
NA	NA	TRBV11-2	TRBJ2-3	TGTGCCAGCAGCTTAGGGACAGCCGGCCCCACAGATACGCAGTATTTT	CASSLGTAGPTDTQYF
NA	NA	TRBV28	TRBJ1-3	TGTGCCAGCATATGGAGGGGGGGTCCCACCATATATTTT	CASIWRGGPTIYF
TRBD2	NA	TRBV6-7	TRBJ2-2	TGTGCCAGCAGGCTAGCGGGAGGAGACACCGGGGAGCTGTTTTTT	CASRLAGGDTGELFF
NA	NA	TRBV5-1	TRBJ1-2	TGCGCCAGCAGCTTTGGGGGAGGACAGACCGGCTACACCTTC	CASSFGGGQTGYTF
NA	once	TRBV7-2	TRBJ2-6	TGTGCCAGCCCCAAAAATAGCCTGGCTGGGGCCAACGTCCTGACTTTC	CASPKNSLAGANVLTF
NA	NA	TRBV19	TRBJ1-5	TGTGCCAGTAGTACCGATCCTCTGAAGGATCAGCCCCAGCATTTT	CASSTDPLKDQPQHF
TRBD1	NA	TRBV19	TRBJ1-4	TGTGCCAGTAGGTTGACAGGGGGCGGAGGAGCTAATGAAAAACTGTTTTTT	CASRLTGGGGANEKLFF
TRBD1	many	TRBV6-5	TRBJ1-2	TGTGCCAGCAGTTACCAGGGGGCCAATGGCTACACCTTC	CASSYQGANGYTF
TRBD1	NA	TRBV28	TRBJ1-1	TGTGCCAGCAGTTTATCCAGGGGGTCAACTGAAGCTTTCTTT	CASSLSRGSTEAFF
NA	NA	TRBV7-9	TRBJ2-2	TGTGCCAGCAGCTACAGGACGGTACCGAACACCGGGGAGCTGTTTTTT	CASSYRTVPNTGELFF
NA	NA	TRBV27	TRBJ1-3	TGTGCCAGCAGCCTAAAGGGGCAGGGTCATTCCTCTGGAAACACCATATATTTT	CASSLKGQGHSSGNTIYF
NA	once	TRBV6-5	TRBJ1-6	TGTGCCAGCAGTTACTCCTCTGGTAGTTCACCCCTCCACTTT	CASSYSSGSSPLHF
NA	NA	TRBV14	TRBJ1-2	TGTGCCAGCAGCCAAGACTACAATCTGCCAAACTATGGCTACACCTTC	CASSQDYNLPNYGYTF
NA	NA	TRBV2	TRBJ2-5	TGTGCCAGCAGTGACGGAGGGGAAGAGACCCAGTACTTC	CASSDGGEETQYF
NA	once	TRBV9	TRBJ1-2	TGTGCCAGCAGCGCAAGCTTACAGGGTTTCTATGGCTACACCTTC	CASSASLQGFYGYTF
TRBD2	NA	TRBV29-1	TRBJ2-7	TGCAGCGTTGACCGACTAGCGGCGGGTGGGTACGAGCAGTACTTC	CSVDRLAAGGYEQYF
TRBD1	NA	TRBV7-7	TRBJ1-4	TGTGCCAGCAGCCCAACAGGGGGTCAGAGTGAAAAACTGTTTTTT	CASSPTGGQSEKLFF
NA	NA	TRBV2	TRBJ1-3	TGTGCCAGCAGTGGGACACGCGGAAACACCATATATTTT	CASSGTRGNTIYF
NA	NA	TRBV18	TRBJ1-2	TGTGCCAGCTCACCGAGTGGAAACAATAACTATGGCTACACCTTC	CASSPSGNNNYGYTF
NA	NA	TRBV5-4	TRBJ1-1	TGTGCCAGCAGCCCACGCAGGGGCGCCGGGATGAACACTGAAGCTTTCTTT	CASSPRRGAGMNTEAFF
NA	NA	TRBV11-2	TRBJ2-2	TGTGCCAGCAGCTCCTCAAGTGAGCTGTTTTTT	CASSSSSELFF
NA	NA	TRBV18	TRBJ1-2	TGTGCCAGCTCGTCGGACACTAGGACGGCCTATGGCTACACCTTC	CASSSDTRTAYGYTF
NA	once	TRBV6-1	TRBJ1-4	TGTGCCAGCAGTGAATGGGGGCCGGGTGAAAAACTGTTTTTT	CASSEWGPGEKLFF
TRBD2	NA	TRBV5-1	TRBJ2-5	TGCGCCAGCAGCTTGGGAGATAGCGGGAAGCAAGAGACCCAGTACTTC	CASSLGDSGKQETQYF
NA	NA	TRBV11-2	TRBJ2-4	TGTGCCAGCAGCTTAGTTGGTAACATTCAGTACTTC	CASSLVGNIQYF
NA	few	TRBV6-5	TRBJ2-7	TGTGCCAGCAGTTACCGGGACACCCAAACCTACGAGCAGTACTTC	CASSYRDTQTYEQYF
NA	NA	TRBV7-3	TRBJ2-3	TGTGCCAGCAGCTTCAAGGGTACAGATACGCAGTATTTT	CASSFKGTDTQYF
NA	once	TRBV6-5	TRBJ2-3	TGTGCCAGCAGAGGGGATACGCAGTATTTT	CASRGDTQYF
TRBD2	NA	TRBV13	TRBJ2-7	TGTGCCAGCAGCTTCAGCGGGACTGGGCGCTCCTACGAGCAGTACTTC	CASSFSGTGRSYEQYF
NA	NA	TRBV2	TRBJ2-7	TGTGCCAGCAGCAAGCTGAGCGAGTACGAGCAGTACTTC	CASSKLSEYEQYF
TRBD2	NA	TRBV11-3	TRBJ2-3	TGTGCCAGCAGCTCGGGAGGGGGGCACTTCAGCACAGATACGCAGTATTTT	CASSSGGGHFSTDTQYF
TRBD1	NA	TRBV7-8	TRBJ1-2	TGTGCCAGCAGCCCAGGGACAGGGGCCTATGGCTACACCTTC	CASSPGTGAYGYTF
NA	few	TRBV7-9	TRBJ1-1	TGTGCCAGCAGCTCACAGGGCAACATGAACACTGAAGCTTTCTTT	CASSSQGNMNTEAFF
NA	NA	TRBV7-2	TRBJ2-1	TGTGCCAGCACCGCCGGGACCTACAATGAGCAGTTCTTC	CASTAGTYNEQFF
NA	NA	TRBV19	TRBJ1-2	TGTGCCAGCCTCCTAGCGGGCAGTGGCTACACCTTC	CASLLAGSGYTF
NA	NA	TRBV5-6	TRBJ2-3	TGTGCCAGCAGCTTTCTAGATACGCAGTATTTT	CASSFLDTQYF
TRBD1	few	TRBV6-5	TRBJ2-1	TGTGCCAGCACCCCTCCAGGGGGCTTATCCAATGAGCAGTTCTTC	CASTPPGGLSNEQFF
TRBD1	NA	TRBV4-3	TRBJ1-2	TGCGCCAGCAGCCACGGACAGGGCGTGGGTGGCTACACCTTC	CASSHGQGVGGYTF
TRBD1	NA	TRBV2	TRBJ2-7	TGTGCCAGCAGCGGACAGGCCACTCCGGAGGCGGAGCAGTACTTC	CASSGQATPEAEQYF
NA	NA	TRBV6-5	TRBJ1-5	TGTGCCAGCAGGTATACCCTCAATCAGCCCCAGCATTTT	CASRYTLNQPQHF
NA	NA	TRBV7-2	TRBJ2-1	TGTGCCAGCAACCTTTGGGGGAGCGATGAGCAGTTCTTC	CASNLWGSDEQFF